The T cell receptor (beta chain) under discussion was sequenced for a study of blood T cell repertoires in COVID-19. Study details: There were acute and convalescent COVID-19 samples, and they came from the United States, Italy and Spain. PBMCs, B-cell-depleted T cells, or T cells were the source of the cDNA or gDNA that made up the material.

This clone was seen only once. CDR1 is PRHDT, CDR2 FYEKMQ, per germline (reference sequence). CDR3 length equals 15 residues. The ends lost 4 bases at V and 1 base at J; junction bases unmatched: 7. Original methodology: Cell counts per sample came from amplifying reference gene primers. Sequencing used immunoSEQ multiplex PCR; TCRdb keeps in-frame clones, though not all of them. The V and J calls and the clone size are those of that table, but D and trimming were determined from the DNA. The sample comprises tens of thousands of clones, 88% of which are singletons, and less than 1.5% rests with the top ten.

The gene calls are TRBV13 and TRBJ2-7; 7 bases match TRBD1. The sequence was collected from a woman between 35 and 50 years old with acute or convalescent COVID-19. The source material was peripheral blood. In DNA form, the CDR3 reads TGTGCCAGCAGCTATAATGACAGGGCTTCCTACGAGCAGTACTTC. This gives the protein CASSYNDRASYEQYF.